These 27 T cell receptor delta chains were sequenced from one sample in a study of γδ T cells in repeated Plasmodium falciparum infection. Vgamma9/Vdelta2+ and Vdelta2-negative gammadelta T cells were flow-sorted from PBMC for bulk sequencing. TCRdb reanalysed the multiplex PCR reads with CATT. The sample has around 57,000 delta-chain clones, over 1.5% seen once. Material: gamma-delta T cells from blood. The receptors come from a pool of human donors (malaria-infected and uninfected, not separated).

This clone was counted only a few times. The protein in TCRdb stems from a much larger clone and differs at residue 9 from this DNA's translation, likely a read error; here the protein is translated from the DNA. The V and J genes are TRDV1 and TRDJ1; 10 bases fit TRDD3. The J gene, not given by TCRdb, was assigned here from a germline match of the nucleotide sequence. Trimming took 6 bases from V and 4 from J; bases not matched to a gene: 17. This CDR3 spans 18 amino acids. The germline V gene has CDR1 TSWWSYY and CDR2 QGS. This CDR3 is CALGIHDHEGDTNDKLIF. The CDR3 DNA sequence: TGTGCTCTTGGTATTCACGACCATGAGGGGGATACGAACGATAAACTCATCTTT.

The sample holds many counts of this clone. This CDR3 is also generated by other DNA sequences in the sample. The chain links TRDV1 to TRDJ1, with 9 bases that match TRDD3. The CDR3 spans 16 residues. Per the germline V gene, CDR1 is TSWWSYY and CDR2 is QGS. Trimming cost V 6 bases and J 8 bases; bases outside gene matches: 16. The CDR3 reads CALGLPSHYWGKKLIF. CDR3 nucleotide sequence: TGTGCTCTTGGTCTTCCTAGCCACTACTGGGGGAAAAAACTCATCTTT.

Comments on this clone: A much larger clone sits a single nucleotide away, making a read error possible. The chain has TRDV1 and TRDJ1; 13 nucleotides agree with TRDD3. No J gene is reported in TCRdb; it was inferred here by comparing the DNA with germline. This CDR3 is 26 amino acids long. Germline assignment: CDR1 TSWWSYY and CDR2 QGS. V shed 3 bases and J 0 bases; nucleotides not matched to a gene: 31. The chain's CDR3 is CALGDQRRYLPKNLDWGIRDTDKLIF. CDR3 in DNA: TGTGCTCTTGGGGATCAGAGACGGTACCTTCCTAAGAACCTCGACTGGGGGATACGGGACACCGATAAACTCATCTTT.

The sample holds many counts of this clone. A far larger clone is one base from this, pointing to a likely read error. This same CDR3 is encoded by further DNA sequences in the sample. This chain uses TRDV2 with TRDJ3; D might be TRDD3 (5 bases). The germline V gene encodes CDR1 GEAIGNYY and CDR2 EKD. There are 18 residues in the CDR3. Trimming took 0 bases from V and 0 from J, leaving 11 bases between them. CDR3 amino acids: CACDTGGFSSWDTRQMFF. In DNA, the CDR3 is TGTGCCTGTGACACCGGGGGGTTTAGCTCCTGGGACACCCGACAGATGTTTTTC.

In its sample, this clone was seen many times. The J gene is TRDJ1, the V gene TRDV1; the match to TRDD3 covers 10 bases. The V and J ends lost 4 bases and 6 bases, in that order; junction bases with no gene match: 26. The germline V gene has CDR1 TSWWSYY and CDR2 QGS. The CDR3 loop spans 21 amino acids. Written as DNA, the CDR3 is TGTGCTCTTGGGGCATTTCCTTCGAAGGTTGGGGGATACAGGTACGCCTATAAACTCATCTTT. Translated, it gives CALGAFPSKVGGYRYAYKLIF.

This clone was recorded many times. With a far larger clone one base away, a read error is the likely cause. This sample includes further DNA sequences coding for the same CDR3. This chain uses TRDV1 with TRDJ1, with TRDD2 identical over 9 bases. CDR3 length: 22 residues. Per germline, CDR1 TSWWSYY and CDR2 QGS. Trimming removed 0 bases from V and 2 bases from J; junction bases left unmatched: 22. CDR3 sequence (DNA): TGTGCTCTTGGGGAACTGCATACCACCCGCCTTCCTACTTTCAGCTTTACCGATAAACTCATCTTT. Its protein is CALGELHTTRLPTFSFTDKLIF.

This clone was counted ten times or more. Within the sample, other DNA sequences also encode this same CDR3. This chain links TRDV1 with TRDJ1; 12 bases match TRDD3. Germline CDR1 is TSWWSYY and CDR2 is QGS. This CDR3 is 21 amino acids long. V gave up 1 base and J gave up 0 bases; unmatched junction bases: 15. The CDR3 sequence: CALGEPLPHWGIPVYTDKLIF. The CDR3, as DNA: TGTGCTCTTGGGGAACCACTTCCCCACTGGGGGATACCCGTGTACACCGATAAACTCATCTTT.

This clone has more than one count but fewer than ten. TCRdb records a much larger clone's protein for this DNA, with a difference at residue 15 that likely arises from a read error; the protein given is the translation of the DNA. The V gene is TRDV1, the J gene TRDJ1; tentative D call: TRDD1 (6 bases). TCRdb is silent on the J gene; assignment here came from matching the DNA to germline. From germline, CDR1 is TSWWSYY and CDR2 QGS. The CDR3 covers 18 residues. The CDR3 region is CALGELPWWINRIDELIF. The CDR3, as DNA: TGTGCTCTTGGGGAACTTCCCTGGTGGATAAATAGGATCGATGAACTCATCTTT.

Points on this clone: This likely reflects a read error, since a far larger clone is one base away. This sample includes further DNA sequences coding for the same CDR3. The V gene was identified as TRDV2, while no J gene was called; TRDD3 is the table's D call and was not checked against the DNA. Germline CDR1 and CDR2: GEAIGNYY and EKD. The CDR3 has 18 residues. CDR3 sequence (DNA): TGTGCCTGTGACAGTGCTGGGGGATACTCCCTCCACACCGATAAGCTCATCTTT. Translating gives CACDSAGGYSLHTDKLIF.

Many counts were recorded for this clone. It is likely a read error: a sequence one base away is far more abundant. Different DNA sequences within this sample yield the same CDR3. The chain joins TRDV2 to TRDJ1, with D hard to call. CDR1 is GEAIGNYY, CDR2 EKD, per germline. This CDR3 comprises 16 residues. The CDR3 DNA reads TGTGCCTGTGACTCCCGTACTACGGGCGGCTCCGATAAGCTCATCTTT. Its protein is CACDSRTTGGSDKLIF.

This clone was counted at least ten times. TCRdb has a much larger clone's protein, which differs at residue 12 from the translation of this DNA, likely because of a read error; what is shown is the protein translated from the DNA. The chain couples TRDV1 to TRDJ1, with 8 nucleotides matching TRDD3. Germline CDR1 reads TSWWSYY; CDR2 reads QGS. The CDR3 is made up of 16 amino acids. The CDR3 DNA reads as TGTGCTCTTGGGGAACTGAGGGATACGGGTACCGGTAAACTCATCTTT. Translation gives CALGELRDTGTGKLIF.

This clone was counted between two and nine times. The mismatch at residue 13 between this DNA's translation and the TCRdb protein of a much larger clone likely reflects a read error; the protein shown is translated from the DNA. The V gene is TRDV3, the J gene TRDJ1; perhaps D is TRDD2 or TRDD3 (9 bases each). TCRdb is silent on the J gene; assignment here came from matching the DNA to germline. Germline V gene data show CDR1 as TVYSNPD and CDR2 as GDNSRS (reference sequence). The CDR3 sequence is 19 residues long. The ends were cut back, 3 bases at V and 1 base at J, with 30 bases in the middle. The CDR3 nucleotides are TGTGCCTTCGGTACCTTCCTACGGGGATACGCCGGTCCCACCGATAAACTCATCTTT. Amino acid sequence: CAFGTFLRGYAGPTDKLIF.

This clone has at least ten counts. The protein recorded in TCRdb matches a much larger clone and deviates from this DNA's translation at residue 6, suggesting a read error; the protein here is obtained by translating the DNA. The genes are TRDV1 and TRDJ1; TRDD3 matches 9 bases. Assignment of the J gene here rests on matching the DNA to germline, because TCRdb gives none. The trim removed 2 bases at V and 8 bases at J, leaving 15 bases unmatched. In germline, CDR1 is TSWWSYY, CDR2 QGS. This CDR3 has 17 amino acids. As DNA, the CDR3 is TGTGCTCTTGGGGAAACCCCTTCCTTTACTGGGGGAGCCAAACTCATCTTT. This gives the protein CALGETPSFTGGAKLIF.

The chain combines TRDV1 with TRDJ1; 8 bases map to TRDD3. The J gene, missing from TCRdb, was assigned here through DNA to germline matching. CDR1 and CDR2 (germline): TSWWSYY, QGS. There are 23 residues in the CDR3. The V and J ends lost 4 bases and 0 bases, in that order; junction bases with no gene match: 28. As DNA, the CDR3 is TGTGCTCTTGGGGGTACTTCCGCTCCTTTACTCTACTGGGGGCCGAAATACACCGATAAACTCATCTTT. Its protein product is CALGGTSAPLLYWGPKYTDKLIF.

Remarks on this clone: This sequence is one base from a far larger clone and is likely a read error. Other DNA sequences in this sample translate to the same CDR3. The chain has TRDV1 and TRDJ1, with 10 nucleotides matching TRDD3. TCRdb leaves out the J gene; it was filled in here by matching the DNA to germline. The CDR3 has 25 residues. Germline V lookup: CDR1 TSWWSYY, CDR2 QGS. V lost 5 bases to trimming and J lost 0 bases; unmatched junction nucleotides: 33. The CDR3 nucleotides are TGTGCTCTTGGGACTCAAGGCCTTTCACCCTTTTTCTGGGGGATAACATCTGGATACACCGATAAACTCATCTTT. It encodes CALGTQGLSPFFWGITSGYTDKLIF.

This clone was counted only a few times. TCRdb's protein for this DNA is that of a much larger clone and differs from the translation at residue 11, likely a read error; the protein shown is the DNA translation. J is TRDJ1 and V is TRDV1, with TRDD3 matching 13 bases. Germline assignment: CDR1 TSWWSYY and CDR2 QGS. CDR3 length: 24 residues. J was trimmed by 1 base and V by 3 bases; bases with no gene match: 26. CDR3 protein: CALGDGLPTFSTGGYADPTDKLIF. CDR3 sequence (DNA): TGTGCTCTTGGGGACGGCCTTCCTACGTTCTCTACTGGGGGATACGCGGACCCCACCGATAAACTCATCTTT.

In its sample, this clone was seen a few times. TCRdb assigns this DNA the protein of a much larger clone, which departs from its translation at residue 17; this likely reflects a read error, and the protein shown comes from translating the DNA. The J gene is uncalled and the V gene is TRDV1; the D call in the table, TRDD3, was not verified against the DNA. Germline assignment: CDR1 TSWWSYY and CDR2 QGS. The CDR3 contains 19 residues. The CDR3 DNA reads TGTGCTCTTGGGGAACATAAGGCGGACTGGGGTGCTCGGGTCGATAAACACATCTTT. Translation gives CALGEHKADWGARVDKHIF.

As to this clone: The protein TCRdb gives is from a much larger clone and does not agree with this DNA's translation at residue 6, likely a read error; the protein shown here comes from the DNA. The chain employs TRDV1 and TRDJ1; possibly TRDD2 for D (5 bases). The J gene, missing from TCRdb, was assigned here through DNA to germline matching. CDR1 TSWWSYY and CDR2 QGS come from the germline V gene. This CDR3 has 22 residues. V gave up 3 bases and J gave up 1 base, with 33 bases separating them. The CDR3, as DNA: TGTGCTCTTGGGGACTGCCACCGCCCTACGTACGATTGGACGGGCGCCACCGATAAACTCATCTTT. Residues: CALGDCHRPTYDWTGATDKLIF.

As concerns this clone: Given a far larger clone just one base away, this is likely a sequencing read error. Other DNA sequences in this specimen translate into the identical CDR3. This chain joins TRDV1 and TRDJ2; 7 positions agree with TRDD3. Germline V lookup: CDR1 TSWWSYY, CDR2 QGS. The V and J ends lost 3 bases and 4 bases, in that order; junction bases with no gene match: 29. This CDR3 has 23 residues. The CDR3: CALGDPPLRTDLWGLRKTAQLFF. The CDR3 DNA is TGTGCTCTTGGGGATCCCCCCCTGCGTACGGATCTCTGGGGGTTACGGAAGACAGCACAACTCTTCTTT.

This clone came up many times. This sequence is one base from a far larger clone and is likely a read error. The sample has other DNA sequences that encode this CDR3 too. This chain links TRDV2 with TRDJ1, with 8 bases lining up with TRDD3. Per germline, CDR1 GEAIGNYY and CDR2 EKD. The length of the CDR3 is 22 residues. Here the CDR3 reads CACDTDEGSQSTGGAYTDKLIF. The CDR3 DNA reads as TGTGCCTGTGACACCGACGAAGGAAGTCAGAGTACTGGGGGGGCCTACACCGATAAGCTCATCTTT.

On this clone: TCRdb's protein, taken from a much larger clone, differs from this DNA's translation at residue 12, likely owing to a read error; the protein displayed comes from the DNA. The gene calls are TRDV1 and TRDJ1; D perhaps matches TRDD3 (6 bases). Assignment of the J gene here rests on matching the DNA to germline, because TCRdb gives none. The CDR3 covers 21 residues. V shed 4 bases and J shed 0 bases, with 30 bases lying between them. Germline V gene lookup returns CDR1 TSWWSYY and CDR2 QGS. As DNA, the CDR3 is TGTGCTCTTGGGGCCCCCCCCGCTGAGTACTGGGAGATGTCTTACACCGATAAACTCATCTTT. Translating it yields CALGAPPAEYWEMSYTDKLIF.

Points on this clone: This sequence is one base from a far larger clone and is likely a read error. The sample contains more than one DNA sequence encoding this CDR3. The rearrangement links TRDV1 to TRDJ1, with D possibly being TRDD2 (6 bases). The CDR3 runs to 21 residues. Germline lookup yields CDR1 TSWWSYY and CDR2 QGS. CDR3 sequence: CALGGRGLPSTIREHTDKLIF. CDR3 bases: TGTGCTCTTGGGGGGAGAGGCCTTCCCTCCACAATCCGGGAGCACACCGATAAACTCATCTTC.

As for this clone: For this DNA, TCRdb reports the protein of a much larger clone, which diverges at residue 6, most likely from a read error; the protein presented here is translated directly from the DNA. V gene TRDV1 combines with J gene TRDJ1, with D possibly TRDD3 on 5 matching bases. Germline matching of the DNA provided the J gene here, since TCRdb leaves it blank. V was cut by 9 bases and J by 2 bases, with 16 bases left in between. The CDR3 extends over 14 amino acids. Germline CDR1 reads TSWWSYY; CDR2 reads QGS. Written as DNA, the CDR3 is TGTGCTCTGGTCCCTGAGGGGAGGACCGATAAACTCATCTTT. Protein product: CALVPEGRTDKLIF.

In the case of this clone: The protein TCRdb gives is from a much larger clone and does not agree with this DNA's translation at residue 15, likely a read error; the protein shown here comes from the DNA. CDR3 in amino acids: CALGDPKDSSILDLHTDKLIF. DNA of the CDR3: TGTGCTCTTGGGGACCCTAAAGATTCCTCCATACTGGACCTACACACCGATAAACTCATCTTT. V gene TRDV1 combines with J gene TRDJ1; D is possibly TRDD2 or TRDD3 (5 bases each). Germline V gene lookup returns CDR1 TSWWSYY and CDR2 QGS. V lost 3 bases and J 0 bases, leaving 29 bases between the germline ends. The CDR3 has 21 amino acids.

This clone was seen repeatedly, ten times or more. TCRdb's protein, taken from a much larger clone, differs from this DNA's translation at residue 7, likely owing to a read error; the protein displayed comes from the DNA. The chain uses TRDV1 and TRDJ2; TRDD3 is a possible D gene (5 bases). The CDR3 loop spans 20 amino acids. V lost 1 base and J 4 bases, leaving 25 bases between the germline ends. Germline V gene data show CDR1 as TSWWSYY and CDR2 as QGS. The CDR3 region has the DNA TGTGCTCTTGGGGAACCTCCCCTAAGTGGGATTTACGATGAGACAGCACAACTCTTCTTT. Encoded protein: CALGEPPLSGIYDETAQLFF.

The sample holds many counts of this clone. This likely reflects a read error, since a far larger clone is one base away. Distinct nucleotide sequences in the sample also encode this CDR3. V and J are TRDV2 and TRDJ1; 9 bases are shared with TRDD3. Trimming took 3 bases from V and 3 from J; bases not matched to a gene: 13. CDR3 length: 17 residues. Germline lookup yields CDR1 GEAIGNYY and CDR2 EKD. The CDR3 region has the DNA TGTGCCTGTGACCCATCGCGCACGGGGGGATACCCCGATAAACTCATCTTT. It codes for CACDPSRTGGYPDKLIF.

This clone was counted many times. Translating this DNA gives a protein that differs at residue 6 from the TCRdb one, which belongs to a much larger clone; a read error is likely, and the protein shown is this translation. CDR3 sequence: CALGEALKFTGYWGILGKLIF. CDR3 nucleotide sequence: TGTGCTCTTGGGGAAGCCTTAAAATTCACGGGGTACTGGGGGATACTGGGGAAACTCATCTTT. The chain links TRDV1 to TRDJ1; 12 bases line up with TRDD3. CDR1 is TSWWSYY and CDR2 is QGS in the germline V gene. The CDR3 contains 21 residues. V lost 2 bases, J lost 8 bases, and 24 bases stayed unmatched.